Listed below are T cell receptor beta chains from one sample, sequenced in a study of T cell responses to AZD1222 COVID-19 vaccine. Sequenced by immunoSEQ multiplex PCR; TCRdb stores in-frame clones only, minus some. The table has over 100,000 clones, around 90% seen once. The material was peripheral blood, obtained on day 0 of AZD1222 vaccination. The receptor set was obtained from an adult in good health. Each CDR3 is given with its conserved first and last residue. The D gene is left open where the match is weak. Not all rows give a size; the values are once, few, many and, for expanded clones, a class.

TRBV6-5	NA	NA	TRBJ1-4	CASRPAGTLGEKLFF	TGTGCCAGCAGACCTGCCGGGACTCTTGGTGAAAAACTGTTTTTT
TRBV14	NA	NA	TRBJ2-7	CASSQSSESYEQYF	TGTGCCAGCAGCCAGTCTAGCGAGTCCTACGAGCAGTACTTC
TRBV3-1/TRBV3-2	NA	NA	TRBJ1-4	CASSHRDSGEKLFF	TGTGCCAGCAGCCACCGGGACTCGGGTGAAAAACTGTTTTTT
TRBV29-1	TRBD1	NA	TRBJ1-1	CSVDGQGQRVNTEAFF	TGCAGCGTGGATGGACAGGGGCAAAGGGTGAACACTGAAGCTTTCTTT
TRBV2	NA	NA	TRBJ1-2	CASSENSNYGYTF	TGTGCCAGCAGTGAAAACTCTAACTATGGCTACACCTTC
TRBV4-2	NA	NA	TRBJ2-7	CASSQENWFYEQYF	TGTGCCAGCAGCCAAGAAAACTGGTTCTACGAGCAGTACTTC
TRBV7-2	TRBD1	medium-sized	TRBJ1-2	CASSFTGGNYGYTF	TGTGCCAGCAGCTTCACAGGGGGTAACTATGGCTACACCTTC
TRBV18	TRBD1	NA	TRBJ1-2	CASSPESGQGAYGYTF	TGTGCCAGCTCACCGGAATCAGGACAGGGGGCTTACGGCTACACCTTC
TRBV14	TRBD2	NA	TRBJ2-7	CASSESGSVYEQYF	TGTGCCAGCAGCGAGAGCGGGAGTGTCTACGAGCAGTACTTC
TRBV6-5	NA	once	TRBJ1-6	CASSYRGAGAYSPLHF	TGTGCCAGCAGTTACCGGGGGGCAGGGGCATATTCACCCCTCCACTTT
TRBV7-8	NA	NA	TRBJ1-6	CASSILRDPSNSPLHF	TGTGCCAGCAGCATCCTCCGGGACCCGAGTAATTCACCCCTCCACTTT
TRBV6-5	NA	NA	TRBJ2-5	CAATGGRGQETQYF	TGTGCCGCGACAGGTGGAAGGGGGCAAGAGACCCAGTACTTC
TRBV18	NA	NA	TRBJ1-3	CASSPPSRGSGNTIYF	TGTGCCAGCTCACCACCGTCCAGGGGCTCTGGAAACACCATATATTTT
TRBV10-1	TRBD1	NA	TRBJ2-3	CASGVQGADTQYF	TGCGCCAGCGGGGTTCAGGGGGCAGATACGCAGTATTTT
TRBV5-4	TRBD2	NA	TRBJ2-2	CASSLGSGVNTGELFF	TGTGCCAGCAGCTTAGGTAGCGGGGTGAACACCGGGGAGCTGTTTTTT
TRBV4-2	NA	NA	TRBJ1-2	CASSLGGGGYGYTF	TGTGCCAGCAGCCTGGGAGGGGGGGGCTATGGCTACACCTTC
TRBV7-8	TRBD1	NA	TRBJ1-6	CASTEQTGVNSPLHF	TGTGCCAGCACAGAACAGACAGGGGTCAATTCACCCCTCCACTTT
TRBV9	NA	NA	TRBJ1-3	CASSLGRTSGNTIYF	TGTGCCAGCAGCTTAGGACGTACCTCTGGAAACACCATATATTTT
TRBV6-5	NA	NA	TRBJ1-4	CASRANSAGKLFF	TGTGCCAGCAGGGCCAATTCTGCCGGAAAACTGTTTTTT
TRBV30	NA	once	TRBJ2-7	CAWSKGYEQYF	TGTGCCTGGAGTAAGGGGTACGAGCAGTACTTC
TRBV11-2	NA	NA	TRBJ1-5	CASSQYSASGLHQPQHF	TGTGCCAGCAGCCAATATTCAGCCTCGGGACTTCATCAGCCCCAGCATTTT
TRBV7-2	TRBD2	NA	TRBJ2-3	CASSLESGGPYTQYF	TGTGCCAGCAGCTTAGAATCGGGAGGGCCGTATACGCAGTATTTT
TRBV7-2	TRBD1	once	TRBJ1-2	CASSPPGQANGYTF	TGTGCCAGCAGCCCCCCGGGACAGGCCAATGGCTACACCTTC
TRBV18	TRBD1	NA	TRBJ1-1	CASSPRGGGQGATEAFF	TGTGCCAGCTCACCACGAGGAGGAGGACAGGGGGCAACTGAAGCTTTCTTT
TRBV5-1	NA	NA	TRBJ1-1	CASSLGTGNTEAFF	TGCGCCAGCAGCTTAGGGACGGGAAACACTGAAGCTTTCTTT
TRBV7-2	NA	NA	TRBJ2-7	CASSLGRAGGYEQYF	TGTGCCAGCAGCTTAGGGAGGGCAGGGGGCTACGAGCAGTACTTC
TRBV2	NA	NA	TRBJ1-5	CASRRDSYSNQPQHF	TGTGCCAGCAGGCGAGATTCCTATAGCAATCAGCCCCAGCATTTT
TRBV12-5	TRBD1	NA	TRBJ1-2	CASGLVFRDSGGYTF	TGTGCTAGTGGTTTGGTTTTCCGGGACAGCGGTGGCTACACCTTC
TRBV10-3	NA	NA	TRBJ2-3	CAINGGSTDTQYF	TGTGCCATCAACGGGGGTAGCACAGATACGCAGTATTTT
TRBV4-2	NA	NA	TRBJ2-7	CASSQALTYEQYF	TGTGCCAGCAGCCAAGCCCTAACCTACGAGCAGTACTTC
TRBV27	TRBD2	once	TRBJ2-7	CASSPSLGEGTYEQYF	TGTGCCAGCAGTCCGAGTCTTGGGGAGGGAACTTACGAGCAGTACTTC
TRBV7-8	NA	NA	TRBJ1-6	CASIQGQSSYNSPLHF	TGTGCCAGCATCCAGGGCCAAAGCTCCTATAATTCACCCCTCCACTTT
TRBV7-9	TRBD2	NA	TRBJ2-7	CASSPSGRNGEQYF	TGTGCCAGCAGCCCCAGCGGGAGGAATGGGGAGCAGTACTTC
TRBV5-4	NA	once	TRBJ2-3	CASSFGGTITDTQYF	TGTGCCAGCAGCTTTGGGGGCACGATCACAGATACGCAGTATTTT
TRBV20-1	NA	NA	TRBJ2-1	CSARAGSEQFF	TGCAGTGCTAGAGCGGGTAGTGAGCAGTTCTTC
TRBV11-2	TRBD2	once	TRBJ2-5	CASSSTAGGETQYF	TGTGCCAGCAGCTCGACAGCGGGAGGGGAGACCCAGTACTTC
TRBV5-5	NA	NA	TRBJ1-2	CASSSLNRDIYDGYTF	TGTGCCAGCAGCTCCCTAAACCGGGACATCTACGATGGCTACACCTTC
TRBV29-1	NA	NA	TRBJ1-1	CSARVENTEAFF	TGCAGCGCAAGAGTAGAGAACACTGAAGCTTTCTTT
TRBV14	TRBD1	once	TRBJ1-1	CASSRIQGGTEAFF	TGTGCCAGCAGCCGCATACAGGGGGGCACTGAAGCTTTCTTT
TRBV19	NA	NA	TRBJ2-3	CASSILQGGSDTQYF	TGTGCCAGTAGTATCCTGCAGGGGGGGTCAGATACGCAGTATTTT
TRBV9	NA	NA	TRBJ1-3	CASSVSGNTIYF	TGTGCCAGCAGCGTCTCCGGAAACACCATATATTTT
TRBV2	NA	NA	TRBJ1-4	CASGGQNEKLFF	TGTGCCAGCGGAGGCCAAAATGAAAAACTGTTTTTT
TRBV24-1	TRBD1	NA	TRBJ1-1	CATSDRQGAEAFF	TGTGCCACCAGTGATCGGCAGGGGGCTGAAGCTTTCTTT
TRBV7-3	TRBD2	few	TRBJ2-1	CASSPSRTSGGGYEQFF	TGTGCCAGCAGCCCTTCCCGGACTAGCGGGGGGGGCTATGAGCAGTTCTTC
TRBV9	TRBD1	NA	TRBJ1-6	CASSTGVGNSPLHF	TGTGCCAGTTCGACAGGGGTAGGTAATTCACCCCTCCACTTT
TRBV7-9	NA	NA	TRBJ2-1	CASSLGGGGSVGEQFF	TGTGCCAGCAGCTTAGGAGGCGGGGGCTCTGTGGGTGAGCAGTTCTTC
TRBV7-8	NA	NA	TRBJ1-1	CASSSDRYTEAFF	TGTGCCAGCAGTTCGGACAGATACACTGAAGCTTTCTTT
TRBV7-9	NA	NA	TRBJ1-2	CASSPQGLVGYGYTF	TGTGCCAGCAGCCCACAAGGGCTAGTCGGCTATGGCTACACCTTC
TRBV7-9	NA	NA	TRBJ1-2	CASRAGEDYGYTF	TGTGCCAGCAGGGCAGGGGAGGACTATGGCTACACCTTC
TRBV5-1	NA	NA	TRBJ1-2	CASSIQGSNYGYTF	TGCGCCAGCAGCATACAGGGATCTAACTATGGCTACACCTTC
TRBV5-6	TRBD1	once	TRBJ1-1	CASSRQGRTEAFF	TGTGCCAGCAGCCGACAGGGTCGGACTGAAGCTTTCTTT